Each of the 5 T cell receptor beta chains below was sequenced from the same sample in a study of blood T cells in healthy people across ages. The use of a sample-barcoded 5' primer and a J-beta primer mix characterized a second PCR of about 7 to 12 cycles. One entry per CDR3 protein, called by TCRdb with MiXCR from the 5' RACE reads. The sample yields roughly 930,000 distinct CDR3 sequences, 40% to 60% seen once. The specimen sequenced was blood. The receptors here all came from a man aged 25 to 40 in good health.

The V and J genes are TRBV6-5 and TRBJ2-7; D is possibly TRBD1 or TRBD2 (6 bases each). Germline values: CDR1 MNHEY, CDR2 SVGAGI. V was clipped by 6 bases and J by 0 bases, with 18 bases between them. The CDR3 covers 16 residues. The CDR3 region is CASSRRGTSSSYEQYF. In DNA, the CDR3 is TGTGCCAGCAGCCGCCGGGGGACAAGCAGCTCCTACGAGCAGTACTTC.

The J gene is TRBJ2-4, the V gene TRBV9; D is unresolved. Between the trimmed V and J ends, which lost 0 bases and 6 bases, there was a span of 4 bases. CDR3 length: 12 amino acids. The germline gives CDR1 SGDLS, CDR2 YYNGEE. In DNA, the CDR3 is TGTGCCAGCAGCGTAGATCTAAACATTCAGTACTTC. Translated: CASSVDLNIQYF.

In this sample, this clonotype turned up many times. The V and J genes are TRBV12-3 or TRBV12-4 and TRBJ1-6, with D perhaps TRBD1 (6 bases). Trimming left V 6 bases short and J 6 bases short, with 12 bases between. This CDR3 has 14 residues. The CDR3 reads CASRADRFNSPLHF. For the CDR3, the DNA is TGTGCCAGCAGAGCCGACAGGTTTAATTCACCCCTCCACTTT.

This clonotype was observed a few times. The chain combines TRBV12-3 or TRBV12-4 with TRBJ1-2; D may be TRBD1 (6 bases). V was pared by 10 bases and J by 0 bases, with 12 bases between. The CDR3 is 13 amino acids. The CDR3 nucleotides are TGTGCCACCAGGACAGAAGCTAACTATGGCTACACCTTC. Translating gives CATRTEANYGYTF.

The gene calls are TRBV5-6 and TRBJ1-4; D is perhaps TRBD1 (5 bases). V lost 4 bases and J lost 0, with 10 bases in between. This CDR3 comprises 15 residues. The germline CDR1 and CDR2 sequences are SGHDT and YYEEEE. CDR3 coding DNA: TGTGCCAGCAGCACCAGGGATCCAACTAATGAAAAACTGTTTTTT. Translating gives CASSTRDPTNEKLFF.